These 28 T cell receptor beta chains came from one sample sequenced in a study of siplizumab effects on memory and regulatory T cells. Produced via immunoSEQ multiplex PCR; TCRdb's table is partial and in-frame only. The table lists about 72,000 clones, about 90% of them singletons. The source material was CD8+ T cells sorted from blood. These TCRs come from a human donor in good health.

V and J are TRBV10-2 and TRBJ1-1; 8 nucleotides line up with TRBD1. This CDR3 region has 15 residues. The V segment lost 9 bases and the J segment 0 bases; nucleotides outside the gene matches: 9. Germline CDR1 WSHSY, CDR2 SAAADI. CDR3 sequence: CARSSDRAMNTEAFF. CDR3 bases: TGCGCCAGAAGTTCGGACAGGGCAATGAACACTGAAGCTTTCTTT.

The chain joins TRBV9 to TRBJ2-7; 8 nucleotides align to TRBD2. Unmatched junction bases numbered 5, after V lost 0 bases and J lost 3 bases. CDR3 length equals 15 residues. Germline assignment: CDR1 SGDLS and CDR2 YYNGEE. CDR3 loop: CASSVGSGSYYEQYF. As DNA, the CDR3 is TGTGCCAGCAGCGTAGGAAGCGGGAGTTACTACGAGCAGTACTTC.

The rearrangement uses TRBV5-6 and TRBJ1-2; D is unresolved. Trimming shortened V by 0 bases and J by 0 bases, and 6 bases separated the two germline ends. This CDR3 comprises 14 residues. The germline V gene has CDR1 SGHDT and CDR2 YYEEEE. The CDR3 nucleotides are TGTGCCAGCAGCTTGGTCGAACCTAACTATGGCTACACCTTC. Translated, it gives CASSLVEPNYGYTF.

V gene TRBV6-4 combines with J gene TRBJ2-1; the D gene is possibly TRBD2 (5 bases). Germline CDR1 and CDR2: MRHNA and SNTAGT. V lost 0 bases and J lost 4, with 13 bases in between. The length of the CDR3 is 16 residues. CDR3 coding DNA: TGTGCCAGCAGTGACTCCCCGGAGGCCTTTTACAATGAGCAGTTCTTC. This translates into CASSDSPEAFYNEQFF.

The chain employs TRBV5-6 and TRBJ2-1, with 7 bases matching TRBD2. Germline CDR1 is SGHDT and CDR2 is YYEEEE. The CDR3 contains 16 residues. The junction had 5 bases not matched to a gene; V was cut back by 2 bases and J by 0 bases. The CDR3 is CASSFGGGGSYNEQFF. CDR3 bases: TGTGCCAGCAGCTTTGGCGGGGGAGGCTCCTACAATGAGCAGTTCTTC.

CDR3 nucleotide sequence: TGTGCCACCAGCAGAGTACTCCCGAGCGATGAGCAGTTCTTC. Amino acid sequence: CATSRVLPSDEQFF. This sequence joins TRBV15 and TRBJ2-1; D remains ambiguous. The CDR3 consists of 14 residues. Germline CDR1 reads LNHNV; CDR2 reads YYDKDF (reference sequence). V lost 1 base and J 8 bases, leaving 12 bases between the germline ends.

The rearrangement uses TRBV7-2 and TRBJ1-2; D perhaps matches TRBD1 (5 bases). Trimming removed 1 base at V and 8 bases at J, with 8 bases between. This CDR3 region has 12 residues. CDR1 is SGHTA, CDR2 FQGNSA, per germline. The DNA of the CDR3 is TGTGCCAGCAGCTTAGTGGGGGTAGGCTACACCTTC. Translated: CASSLVGVGYTF.

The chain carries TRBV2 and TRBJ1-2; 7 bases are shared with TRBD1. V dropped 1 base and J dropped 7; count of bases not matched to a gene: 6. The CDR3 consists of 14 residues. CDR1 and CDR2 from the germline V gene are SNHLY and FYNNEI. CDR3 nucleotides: TGTGCCAGCAGTGAAGTGATACAGGGGTTTGGCTACACCTTC. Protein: CASSEVIQGFGYTF. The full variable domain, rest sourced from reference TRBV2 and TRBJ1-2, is EPEVTQTPSHQVTQMGQEVILRCVPISNHLYFYWYRQILGQKVEFLVSFYNNEISEKSEIFDDQFSVERPDGSNFTLKIRSTKLEDSAMYFCASSEVIQGFGYTFGSGTRLTVV.

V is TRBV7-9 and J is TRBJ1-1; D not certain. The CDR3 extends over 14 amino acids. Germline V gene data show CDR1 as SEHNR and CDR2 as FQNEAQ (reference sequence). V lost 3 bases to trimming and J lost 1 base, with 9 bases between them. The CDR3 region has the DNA TGTGCCAGCAGCTTGTGGTCTCCGAACACTGAAGCTTTCTTT. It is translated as CASSLWSPNTEAFF.

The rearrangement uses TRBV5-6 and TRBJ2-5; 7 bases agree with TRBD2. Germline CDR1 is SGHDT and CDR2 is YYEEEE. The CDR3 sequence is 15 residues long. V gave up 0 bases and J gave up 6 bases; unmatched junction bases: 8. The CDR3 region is CASSLGAGVGQTQYF. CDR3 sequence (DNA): TGTGCCAGCAGCTTGGGGGCGGGAGTAGGACAGACCCAGTACTTC.

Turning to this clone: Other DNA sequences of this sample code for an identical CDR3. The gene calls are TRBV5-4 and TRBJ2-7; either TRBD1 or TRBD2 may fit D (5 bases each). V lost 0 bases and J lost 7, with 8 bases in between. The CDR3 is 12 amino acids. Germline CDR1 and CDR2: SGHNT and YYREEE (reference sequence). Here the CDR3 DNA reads TGTGCCAGCAGCTTGGGGGGGAGAGAGCAGTACTTC. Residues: CASSLGGREQYF.

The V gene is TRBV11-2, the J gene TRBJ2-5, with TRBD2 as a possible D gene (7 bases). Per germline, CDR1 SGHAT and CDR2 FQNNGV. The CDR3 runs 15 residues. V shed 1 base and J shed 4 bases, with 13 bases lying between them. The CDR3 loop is CASSLGGGWGETQYF. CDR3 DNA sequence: TGTGCCAGCAGCTTAGGCGGGGGCTGGGGAGAGACCCAGTACTTC. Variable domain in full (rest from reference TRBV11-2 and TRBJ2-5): EAGVAQSPRYKIIEKRQSVAFWCNPISGHATLYWYQQILGQGPKLLIQFQNNGVVDDSQLPKDRFSAERLKGVDSTLKIQPAKLEDSAVYLCASSLGGGWGETQYFGPGTRLLVL.

Here the CDR3 reads CASSFNPRTSGGISYNEQFF. CDR3 coding DNA: TGTGCCAGCAGCTTCAACCCAAGGACTAGCGGGGGGATTTCCTACAATGAGCAGTTCTTC. This chain joins TRBV7-8 and TRBJ2-1; 14 bases fit TRBD2. Losses at the gene ends were 3 bases for V and 1 base for J; bases not matched to a gene: 11. This CDR3 is built from 20 residues. CDR1 and CDR2 from the germline V gene are SGHVS and FQNEAQ. Using reference TRBV7-8 and TRBJ2-1 for the parts outside the CDR3, the full variable domain is GAGVSQSPRYKVAKRGQDVALRCDPISGHVSLFWYQQALGQGPEFLTYFQNEAQLDKSGLPSDRFFAERPEGSVSTLKIQRTQQEDSAVYLCASSFNPRTSGGISYNEQFFGPGTRLTVL.

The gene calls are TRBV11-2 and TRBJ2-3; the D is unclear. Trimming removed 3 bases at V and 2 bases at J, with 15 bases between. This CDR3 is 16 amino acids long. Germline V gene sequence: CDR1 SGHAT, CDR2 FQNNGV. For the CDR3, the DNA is TGTGCCAGCAGCTTCCCAGTCGGCCTCCTCACAGATACGCAGTATTTT. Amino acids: CASSFPVGLLTDTQYF.

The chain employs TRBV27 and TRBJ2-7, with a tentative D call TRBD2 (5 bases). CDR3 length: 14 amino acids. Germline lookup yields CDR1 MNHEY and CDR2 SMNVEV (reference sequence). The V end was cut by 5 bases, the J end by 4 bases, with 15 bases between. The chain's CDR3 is CASSPGSLFYEQYF. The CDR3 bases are TGTGCCAGCAGTCCGGGGTCCCTTTTTTACGAGCAGTACTTC.

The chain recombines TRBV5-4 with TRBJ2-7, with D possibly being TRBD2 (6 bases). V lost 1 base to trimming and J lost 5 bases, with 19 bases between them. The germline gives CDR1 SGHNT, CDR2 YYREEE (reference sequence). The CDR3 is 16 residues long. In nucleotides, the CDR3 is TGTGCCAGCAGCTTGTCCGGACTTGGGAGGCAGCACGAGCAGTACTTC. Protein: CASSLSGLGRQHEQYF.

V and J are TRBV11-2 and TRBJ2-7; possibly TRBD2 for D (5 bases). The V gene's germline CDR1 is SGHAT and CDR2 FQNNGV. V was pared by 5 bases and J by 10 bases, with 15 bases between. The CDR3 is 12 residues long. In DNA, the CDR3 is TGTGCCAGCAGCGACGGGGATCTCCACCAGTACTTC. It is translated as CASSDGDLHQYF.

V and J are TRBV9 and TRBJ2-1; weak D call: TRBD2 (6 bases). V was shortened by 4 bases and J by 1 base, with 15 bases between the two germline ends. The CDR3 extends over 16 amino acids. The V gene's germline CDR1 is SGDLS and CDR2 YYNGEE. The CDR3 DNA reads TGTGCCAGCAGCCCCCAAAATGCGGGATCCTACAATGAGCAGTTCTTC. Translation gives CASSPQNAGSYNEQFF.

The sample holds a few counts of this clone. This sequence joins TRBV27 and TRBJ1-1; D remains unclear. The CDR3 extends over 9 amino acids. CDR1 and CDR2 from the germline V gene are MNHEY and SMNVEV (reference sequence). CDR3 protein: CSVNTEAFF. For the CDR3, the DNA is TGTTCAGTGAACACTGAAGCTTTCTTT.

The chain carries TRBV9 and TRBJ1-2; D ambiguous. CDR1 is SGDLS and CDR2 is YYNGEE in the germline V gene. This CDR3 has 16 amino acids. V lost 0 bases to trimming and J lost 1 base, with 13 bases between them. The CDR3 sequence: CASSVGYSQINYGYTF. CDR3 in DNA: TGTGCCAGCAGCGTAGGATACAGCCAAATTAACTATGGCTACACCTTC.

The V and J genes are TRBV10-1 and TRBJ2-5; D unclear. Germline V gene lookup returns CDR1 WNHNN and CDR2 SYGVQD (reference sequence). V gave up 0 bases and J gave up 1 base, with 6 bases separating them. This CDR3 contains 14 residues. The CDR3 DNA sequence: TGCGCCAGCAGTGAGTCGGCCCGCCAAGAGACCCAGTACTTC. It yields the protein CASSESARQETQYF.

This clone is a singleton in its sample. Written as DNA, the CDR3 is TGCGCCAGCAGAACCGGGCCTGGGGACCAAGAGACCCAGTACTTC. This sequence encodes CASRTGPGDQETQYF. V is TRBV10-2 and J is TRBJ2-5, with D hard to call. V lost 6 bases, J lost 0 bases, and 14 bases lay in between. Germline CDR1 is WSHSY and CDR2 is SAAADI. This CDR3 spans 15 amino acids.

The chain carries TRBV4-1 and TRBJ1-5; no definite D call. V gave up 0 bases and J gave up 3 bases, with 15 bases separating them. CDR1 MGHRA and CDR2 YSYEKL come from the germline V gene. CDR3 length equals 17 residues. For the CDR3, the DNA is TGCGCCAGCAGCCAAGAGGGTGGCCAGGCCCTCAATCAGCCCCAGCATTTT. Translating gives CASSQEGGQALNQPQHF.

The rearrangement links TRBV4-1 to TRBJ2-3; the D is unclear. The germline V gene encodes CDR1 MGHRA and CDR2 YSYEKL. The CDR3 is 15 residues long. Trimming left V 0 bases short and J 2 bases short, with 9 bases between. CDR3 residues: CASSQEGYFTDTQYF. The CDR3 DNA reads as TGCGCCAGCAGCCAAGAAGGATACTTCACAGATACGCAGTATTTT.

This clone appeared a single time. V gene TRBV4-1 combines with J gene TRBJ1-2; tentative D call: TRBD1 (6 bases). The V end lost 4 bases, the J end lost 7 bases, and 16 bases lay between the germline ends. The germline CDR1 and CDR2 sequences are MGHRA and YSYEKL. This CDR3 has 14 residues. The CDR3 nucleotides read TGCGCCAGCAGCCTGGCCCCAGGGGAGCGTGGCTACACCTTC. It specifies CASSLAPGERGYTF.

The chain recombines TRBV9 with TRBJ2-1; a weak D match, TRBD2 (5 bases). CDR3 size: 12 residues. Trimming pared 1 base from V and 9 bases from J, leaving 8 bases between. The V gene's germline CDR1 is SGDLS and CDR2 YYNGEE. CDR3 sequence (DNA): TGTGCCAGCAGCGTAAGTGAGGGTGAGCAGTTCTTC. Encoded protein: CASSVSEGEQFF.

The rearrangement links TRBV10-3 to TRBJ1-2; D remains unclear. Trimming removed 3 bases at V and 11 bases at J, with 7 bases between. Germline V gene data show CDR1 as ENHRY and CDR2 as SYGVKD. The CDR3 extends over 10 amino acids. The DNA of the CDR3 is TGTGCCATCAGTGACGGCGGTTACACCTTC. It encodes CAISDGGYTF.

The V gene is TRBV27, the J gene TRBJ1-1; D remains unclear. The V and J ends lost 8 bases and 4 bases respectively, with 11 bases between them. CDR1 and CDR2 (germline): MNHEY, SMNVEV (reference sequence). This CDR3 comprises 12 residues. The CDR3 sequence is CASRKWGTEAFF. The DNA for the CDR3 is TGTGCCAGCCGAAAGTGGGGCACTGAAGCTTTCTTT.